The T cell receptor beta chain under discussion was sequenced for a study of blood T cell repertoires in COVID-19. The method was immunoSEQ multiplex PCR; TCRdb's version includes in-frame clones alone and lacks a portion of them. The sample contains some 180,000 clones, around four fifths of which appear only once. Trimming took 7 bases from V and 7 from J; bases not matched to a gene: 7. The length of the CDR3 is 13 residues. CDR1 and CDR2 from the germline V gene are SQVTM and ANQGSEA. The chain links TRBV29-1 to TRBJ1-1; 12 nucleotides agree with TRBD1. This clonotype originated in a woman at least 80 years old with COVID-19, enrolled during active disease. Source material: peripheral blood. Here the CDR3 reads CSGGTGGRVEAFF. CDR3 coding DNA: TGCAGCGGGGGGACAGGGGGCAGGGTTGAAGCTTTCTTT.